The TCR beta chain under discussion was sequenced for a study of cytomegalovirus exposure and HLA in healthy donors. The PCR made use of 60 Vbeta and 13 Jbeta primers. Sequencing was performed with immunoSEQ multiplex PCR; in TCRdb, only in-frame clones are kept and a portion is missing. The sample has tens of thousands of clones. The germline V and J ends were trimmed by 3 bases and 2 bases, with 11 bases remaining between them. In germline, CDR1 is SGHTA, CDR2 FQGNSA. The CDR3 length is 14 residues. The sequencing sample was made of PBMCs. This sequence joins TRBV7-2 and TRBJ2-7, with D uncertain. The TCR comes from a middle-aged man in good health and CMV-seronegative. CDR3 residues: CASSFGGNAYEQYF. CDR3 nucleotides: TGTGCCAGCAGCTTCGGCGGCAACGCCTACGAGCAGTACTTC.